A selection of T cell receptor beta chains follows, all from one sample in a study of neurological immune-mediated disorders. A single record per CDR3 protein comes from TCRdb applying MiXCR to the 5' RACE reads. This repertoire shows some 10,000 distinct CDR3 sequences, around 21% found once; its top ten account for approximately 50%. Source material: CD8+ T cells from blood. The origin of the receptors is a woman aged 55-70 years with HTLV-1-associated myelopathy (HAM/TSP). CDR3s include the opening cysteine and the closing phenylalanine or tryptophan. Fields, in order: J gene, V gene, D gene, clone size, CDR3 DNA, CDR3 protein. D genes are given only for firm matches. Where a row states a size, it is once, few, many or the class of an expanded clone; other rows omit it.

j_call: TRBJ2-3
v_call: TRBV6-1
d_call: NA
clone_size: many
cdr3_nt: TGTGCCAGCAGCCGCGGGCAGGGAGGACCCATAGATACGCAGTATTTT
cdr3_aa: CASSRGQGGPIDTQYF

j_call: TRBJ1-2
v_call: TRBV20-1
d_call: TRBD1
clone_size: many
cdr3_nt: TGCAGTGCTAGCGACAGGGGGCACACCTTC
cdr3_aa: CSASDRGHTF

j_call: TRBJ1-2
v_call: TRBV7-9
d_call: TRBD1
clone_size: many
cdr3_nt: TGTGCCAGCAGCCGTAGGACAGGTGGCTACACCTTC
cdr3_aa: CASSRRTGGYTF

j_call: TRBJ2-1
v_call: TRBV4-2
d_call: NA
clone_size: NA
cdr3_nt: TGTGCCAGCAGCCAAAAATTAGTAGAGGAGGGGCTGAATGAGCAGTTCTTC
cdr3_aa: CASSQKLVEEGLNEQFF

j_call: TRBJ1-1
v_call: TRBV5-5
d_call: NA
clone_size: NA
cdr3_nt: TGTGCCAGCAGCTTGGGGGCGGGGAGGAACACTGAAGCTTTCTTT
cdr3_aa: CASSLGAGRNTEAFF

j_call: TRBJ1-1
v_call: TRBV5-1
d_call: NA
clone_size: few
cdr3_nt: TGCGCCAGCAGCTTGAGATGGGCCATGAACACTGAAGCTTTCTTT
cdr3_aa: CASSLRWAMNTEAFF

j_call: TRBJ2-1
v_call: TRBV2
d_call: TRBD2
clone_size: many
cdr3_nt: TGTGCCAGCAGCGCTAGCGGGGGGCCGTATAACAATGAGCAGTTCTTC
cdr3_aa: CASSASGGPYNNEQFF

j_call: TRBJ2-3
v_call: TRBV3-1
d_call: TRBD2
clone_size: many
cdr3_nt: TGTGCCAGCAGCCAACTAGCGGGGGAAACTAGCACAGATACGCAGTATTTT
cdr3_aa: CASSQLAGETSTDTQYF

j_call: TRBJ2-3
v_call: TRBV20-1
d_call: TRBD2
clone_size: few
cdr3_nt: TGCAGTGCTGGCCTCGGGGGGGCGATGTCAGATACGCAGTATTTT
cdr3_aa: CSAGLGGAMSDTQYF

j_call: TRBJ1-1
v_call: TRBV6-6
d_call: TRBD1
clone_size: many
cdr3_nt: TGTGCCAGCAGTGCATACAGGGGGAACACTGAAGCTTTCTTT
cdr3_aa: CASSAYRGNTEAFF

j_call: TRBJ2-3
v_call: TRBV20-1
d_call: TRBD2
clone_size: many
cdr3_nt: TGCAGTGCTAGCGGGGGCGGGGGGGCTGCAGATACGCAGTATTTT
cdr3_aa: CSASGGGGAADTQYF

j_call: TRBJ2-7
v_call: TRBV5-1
d_call: NA
clone_size: many
cdr3_nt: TGCGCCAGCAGCTTGGGGGCCAGTACCTACGAGCAGTACTTC
cdr3_aa: CASSLGASTYEQYF

j_call: TRBJ2-3
v_call: TRBV7-2
d_call: TRBD2
clone_size: many
cdr3_nt: TGTGCCAGCAGTTCACCGGGACTAGATGGGGCAGATACGCAGTATTTT
cdr3_aa: CASSSPGLDGADTQYF

j_call: TRBJ2-3
v_call: TRBV7-6
d_call: TRBD2
clone_size: many
cdr3_nt: TGTGCCAGCAGCAGACGGACTAGCGGGGGAACAGATACGCAGTATTTT
cdr3_aa: CASSRRTSGGTDTQYF

j_call: TRBJ2-7
v_call: TRBV10-3
d_call: NA
clone_size: NA
cdr3_nt: TGTGCCATCAGTGACCCGGGGGGGACAGTAAGCTCCTACGAGCAGTACTTC
cdr3_aa: CAISDPGGTVSSYEQYF

j_call: TRBJ2-1
v_call: TRBV19
d_call: NA
clone_size: NA
cdr3_nt: TGTGCCAGTAGTATGTGGGGTAATGAGCAGTTCTTC
cdr3_aa: CASSMWGNEQFF

j_call: TRBJ1-1
v_call: TRBV6-5
d_call: NA
clone_size: many
cdr3_nt: TGTGCCAGCAGTTATGGGGATTACACTGAAGCTTTCTTT
cdr3_aa: CASSYGDYTEAFF

j_call: TRBJ2-7
v_call: TRBV4-1
d_call: NA
clone_size: many
cdr3_nt: TGCGCCAGCAGCCAAGAGCGCTCAGGCTCCTACGAGCAGTACTTC
cdr3_aa: CASSQERSGSYEQYF

j_call: TRBJ1-6
v_call: TRBV15
d_call: NA
clone_size: many
cdr3_nt: TGTGCCACCAGCACAATAAGCTCCTATAATTCACCCCTCCACTTT
cdr3_aa: CATSTISSYNSPLHF

j_call: TRBJ2-7
v_call: TRBV7-9
d_call: NA
clone_size: once
cdr3_nt: TGTGCCATCAGCCGAGGATCCGGGGGTTACAATGAGCAGTACTTC
cdr3_aa: CAISRGSGGYNEQYF

j_call: TRBJ2-7
v_call: TRBV12-3/TRBV12-4
d_call: NA
clone_size: many
cdr3_nt: TGTGCCAGCAGTTTTTTCCTCGGTCCCTACGAGCAGTACTTC
cdr3_aa: CASSFFLGPYEQYF

j_call: TRBJ2-1
v_call: TRBV6-6
d_call: TRBD1
clone_size: many
cdr3_nt: TGTGCCAGCAACCACCAGGGGGCCCTTGGGAGATTCTTC
cdr3_aa: CASNHQGALGRFF

j_call: TRBJ2-3
v_call: TRBV7-9
d_call: NA
clone_size: many
cdr3_nt: TGTGCCAGCAGCTACCCCGATACGCAGTATTTT
cdr3_aa: CASSYPDTQYF

j_call: TRBJ1-2
v_call: TRBV5-1
d_call: NA
clone_size: many
cdr3_nt: TGCGCCAGCAGCTTGGACGGAAGGCGGGACTATGGCTACACCTTC
cdr3_aa: CASSLDGRRDYGYTF

j_call: TRBJ2-7
v_call: TRBV4-1
d_call: NA
clone_size: many
cdr3_nt: TGCGCCAGCAGCCAAGAAACTAAGGACGAGCAGTACTTC
cdr3_aa: CASSQETKDEQYF

j_call: TRBJ2-1
v_call: TRBV29-1
d_call: NA
clone_size: many
cdr3_nt: TGCAGCGTAGGGGGTCGCGAGCAGTTCTTC
cdr3_aa: CSVGGREQFF

j_call: TRBJ2-3
v_call: TRBV4-1
d_call: NA
clone_size: many
cdr3_nt: TGCGCCAGCAGCCAAGAGGCCCCAAGGACAGATACGCAGTATTTT
cdr3_aa: CASSQEAPRTDTQYF

j_call: TRBJ2-7
v_call: TRBV20-1
d_call: TRBD2
clone_size: many
cdr3_nt: TGCAGTGGAAACTACGGGGGGGTCTCCTACGAGCAGTACTTC
cdr3_aa: CSGNYGGVSYEQYF

j_call: TRBJ2-1
v_call: TRBV29-1
d_call: TRBD1
clone_size: medium-sized
cdr3_nt: TGCAGCGTTGAAGATTTGGGACAGGGATCCTACGAGCAGTTCTTC
cdr3_aa: CSVEDLGQGSYEQFF

j_call: TRBJ2-1
v_call: TRBV19
d_call: NA
clone_size: many
cdr3_nt: TGTGCCAGCGGATTAGGGGGTGGGGAGCAGTTCTTC
cdr3_aa: CASGLGGGEQFF

j_call: TRBJ2-7
v_call: TRBV7-7
d_call: TRBD2
clone_size: many
cdr3_nt: TGTGCTAGCAGCTTGGGGGAGGGCTACGAGCAGTACTTC
cdr3_aa: CASSLGEGYEQYF

j_call: TRBJ2-2
v_call: TRBV6-5
d_call: NA
clone_size: NA
cdr3_nt: TGTGCCAGCAGTTTAACCGGGGAGCTGTTTTTT
cdr3_aa: CASSLTGELFF

j_call: TRBJ1-6
v_call: TRBV5-5
d_call: NA
clone_size: many
cdr3_nt: TGTGCCAGCAGCTTGCCTTCGGCCCGAGACGAGAATTCACCCCTCCACTTT
cdr3_aa: CASSLPSARDENSPLHF

j_call: TRBJ2-1
v_call: TRBV27
d_call: NA
clone_size: NA
cdr3_nt: TGTGCCAGCAGTAAAAAAGAGGGGACGGCCAATGAGCAGTTCTTC
cdr3_aa: CASSKKEGTANEQFF

j_call: TRBJ1-1
v_call: TRBV20-1
d_call: NA
clone_size: NA
cdr3_nt: TGCAGTGCTAGTCGCCAGCAGGCGGCTGAAGCTTTCTTT
cdr3_aa: CSASRQQAAEAFF

j_call: TRBJ1-5
v_call: TRBV20-1
d_call: NA
clone_size: many
cdr3_nt: TGCAGTGCTAGGGACCCCCAGGGTACTAGCAATCAGCCCCAGCATTTT
cdr3_aa: CSARDPQGTSNQPQHF

j_call: TRBJ2-7
v_call: TRBV20-1
d_call: TRBD2
clone_size: many
cdr3_nt: TGCAGTGCGCGCGGGACTAGCGGGGGGACCCCCTACGAGCAGTACTTC
cdr3_aa: CSARGTSGGTPYEQYF

j_call: TRBJ2-5
v_call: TRBV6-1
d_call: TRBD2
clone_size: many
cdr3_nt: TGTGCCAGCAGTGAAATAACTAGCGGGGAAGAGACCCAGTACTTC
cdr3_aa: CASSEITSGEETQYF

j_call: TRBJ1-5
v_call: TRBV5-1
d_call: NA
clone_size: many
cdr3_nt: TGCGCCAGCAGCTTGGTGGGACGGCAGCCCCAGCATTTT
cdr3_aa: CASSLVGRQPQHF

j_call: TRBJ1-2
v_call: TRBV18
d_call: TRBD1
clone_size: many
cdr3_nt: TGTGCCAGCTCACCACCGGACAGGGTTAACTATGGCTACACCTTC
cdr3_aa: CASSPPDRVNYGYTF

j_call: TRBJ1-1
v_call: TRBV5-1
d_call: TRBD1
clone_size: many
cdr3_nt: TGCGCCAGCAGCTTGGGGGACAGGGGTCCCACTGAAGCTTTCTTT
cdr3_aa: CASSLGDRGPTEAFF

j_call: TRBJ2-5
v_call: TRBV6-1
d_call: TRBD2
clone_size: many
cdr3_nt: TGTGCCAGCAGTGAACTAGCGGGGGGGCCAGAGACCCAGTACTTC
cdr3_aa: CASSELAGGPETQYF

j_call: TRBJ1-6
v_call: TRBV5-1
d_call: NA
clone_size: many
cdr3_nt: TGCGCCAGCAGCTTGGTCGGACTCAACTCCTATAATTCACCCCTCCACTTT
cdr3_aa: CASSLVGLNSYNSPLHF

j_call: TRBJ1-1
v_call: TRBV9
d_call: NA
clone_size: medium-sized
cdr3_nt: TGTGCCAGCAGCGTAGATGTTTTTAACACTGAAGCTTTCTTT
cdr3_aa: CASSVDVFNTEAFF

j_call: TRBJ1-5
v_call: TRBV18
d_call: NA
clone_size: many
cdr3_nt: TGTGCCAGCTCACCCGTGGAACAGGCGATTAGCAATCAGCCCCAGCATTTT
cdr3_aa: CASSPVEQAISNQPQHF

j_call: TRBJ1-5
v_call: TRBV20-1
d_call: NA
clone_size: many
cdr3_nt: TGCAGTGCCAGGACCCTCGTAGGTAATCAGCCCCAGCATTTT
cdr3_aa: CSARTLVGNQPQHF

j_call: TRBJ2-7
v_call: TRBV4-2
d_call: TRBD1
clone_size: many
cdr3_nt: TGTGCCAGCAGCCCCGGGACAGAAGTCTACGAGCAGTACTTC
cdr3_aa: CASSPGTEVYEQYF

j_call: TRBJ1-6
v_call: TRBV20-1
d_call: NA
clone_size: NA
cdr3_nt: TGCAGTGCTATGGATGGGGGACTTACCTATAATTCACCCCTCCACTTT
cdr3_aa: CSAMDGGLTYNSPLHF

j_call: TRBJ2-1
v_call: TRBV20-1
d_call: NA
clone_size: many
cdr3_nt: TGCAGTGCTAGATCGTATCCGGCTATGAGCTCCTACAATGAGCAGTTCTTC
cdr3_aa: CSARSYPAMSSYNEQFF

j_call: TRBJ2-3
v_call: TRBV7-8
d_call: TRBD1
clone_size: many
cdr3_nt: TGTGCCAGCAGCTTGGCAGGGGGAATAGATACGCAGTATTTT
cdr3_aa: CASSLAGGIDTQYF

j_call: TRBJ1-2
v_call: TRBV7-9
d_call: NA
clone_size: many
cdr3_nt: TGTGCCAGCGGGGCGGGCCGTAGTGATGGCTACACCTTC
cdr3_aa: CASGAGRSDGYTF

j_call: TRBJ1-1
v_call: TRBV11-1
d_call: NA
clone_size: many
cdr3_nt: TGTGCCAGCAGCTTAGTGGAATATACTGAAGCTTTCTTT
cdr3_aa: CASSLVEYTEAFF

j_call: TRBJ2-3
v_call: TRBV5-1
d_call: NA
clone_size: many
cdr3_nt: TGCGCCAGCAACCTGATGGGGTCTAGCACAGATACGCAGTATTTT
cdr3_aa: CASNLMGSSTDTQYF